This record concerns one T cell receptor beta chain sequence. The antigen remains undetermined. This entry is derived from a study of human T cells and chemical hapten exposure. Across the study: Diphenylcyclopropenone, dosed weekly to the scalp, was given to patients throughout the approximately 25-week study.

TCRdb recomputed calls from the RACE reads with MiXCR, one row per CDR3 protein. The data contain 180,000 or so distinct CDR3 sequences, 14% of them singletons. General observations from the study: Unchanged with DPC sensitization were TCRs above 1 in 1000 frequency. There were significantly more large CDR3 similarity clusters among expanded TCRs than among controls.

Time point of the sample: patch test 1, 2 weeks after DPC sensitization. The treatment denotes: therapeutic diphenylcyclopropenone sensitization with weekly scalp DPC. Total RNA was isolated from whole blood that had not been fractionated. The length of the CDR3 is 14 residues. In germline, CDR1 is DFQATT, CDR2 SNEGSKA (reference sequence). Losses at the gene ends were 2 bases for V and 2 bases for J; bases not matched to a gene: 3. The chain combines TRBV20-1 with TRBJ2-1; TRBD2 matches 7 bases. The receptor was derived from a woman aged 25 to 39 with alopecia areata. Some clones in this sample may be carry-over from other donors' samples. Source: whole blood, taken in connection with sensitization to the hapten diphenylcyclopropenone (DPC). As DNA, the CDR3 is TGCAGTGCTAGAAGAGCGGGACCCTACAATGAGCAGTTCTTC. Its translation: CSARRAGPYNEQFF.